This T cell receptor (beta chain) was identified in a study of naive and memory T cell subsets. CMV status came from CD4+ IFNgamma after overnight CMV lysate stimulation. This clonotype ranks as medium-sized (0.01 to 0.1%). Both TRBC1 and TRBC2 were covered by a beta constant-region primer of two equimolar oligonucleotides. Ligated cDNA was amplified by four rounds of PCR with nested alpha and beta constant-region primers and SP2. TCRdb fed the UMI-ligation and nested PCR reads into MiXCR, producing one record per CDR3 protein. The sample shows about 120,000 distinct CDR3 sequences, 30% to 45% of them seen only once. The specimen sequenced was central memory CD4+ T cells from blood. The TCR was taken from a human donor in good health.

The CDR3 DNA reads TGCAGTGCTTCCATGACTAGCGGGAGCATCTACAATGAGCAGTTCTTC. Translation gives CSASMTSGSIYNEQFF. The chain combines TRBV20-1 with TRBJ2-1; 12 nucleotides align to TRBD2. Trimming at V came to 5 bases and at J to 3 bases, leaving 8 bases not matched to a gene. Germline V gene sequence: CDR1 DFQATT, CDR2 SNEGSKA (reference sequence). The CDR3 has 16 residues.